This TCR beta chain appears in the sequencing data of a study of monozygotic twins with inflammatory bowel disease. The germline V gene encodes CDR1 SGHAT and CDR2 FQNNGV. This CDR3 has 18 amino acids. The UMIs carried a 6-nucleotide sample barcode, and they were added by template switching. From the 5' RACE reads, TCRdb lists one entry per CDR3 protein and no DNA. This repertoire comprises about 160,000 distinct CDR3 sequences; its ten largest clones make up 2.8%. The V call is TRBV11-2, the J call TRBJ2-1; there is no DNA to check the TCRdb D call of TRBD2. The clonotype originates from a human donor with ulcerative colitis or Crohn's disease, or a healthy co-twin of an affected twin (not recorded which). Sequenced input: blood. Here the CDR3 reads CASSLELAGGPRGNEQFF.